This TCR beta chain was found in a study of shared clonotypes between healthy human individuals. On the study more broadly: Those who served as donors were a couple of women and a few men between the ages of 18 and 49. Per donor, CD8 memory used one plate, CD8 naive used two, CD4 memory used three and CD4 naive used three. Study-wide points: Memory subsets generally showed smaller estimated richness than naive subsets did.

Assay: immunoSEQ multiplex PCR; the TCRdb copy retains only in-frame clones and omits some. The data hold about 2,100,000 clones, with about 92% observed a single time. Trimming left V 7 bases short and J 0 bases short, with 9 bases between. The CDR3 length is 13 residues. CDR1 MDHEN and CDR2 SYDVKM come from the germline V gene. Naive CD8 cells lacked CD45RO and underwent positive selection for CCR7, leaving out terminally differentiated effector memory CD45RA+ cells. HIV-negative, healthy adults without recent acute infections or vaccinations were the donors. Concerning this clone: Its target is not known.

The chain couples TRBV28 to TRBJ1-2, with D possibly being TRBD1 (5 bases). The clonotype comes from a young man in good health. Some clones in this sample may be carry-over from other donors' samples. Input material: naive CD8+ T cells from PBMCs. In DNA form, the CDR3 reads TGTGCCAGCATAGGGGCGCCTAACTATGGCTACACCTTC. It is translated as CASIGAPNYGYTF.